The sequence of this T cell receptor (beta chain) was determined in a study of tumor-infiltrating lymphocytes in primary liver carcinoma. Points from the study as a whole: For tumor-adjacent and tumor-blood pairs, overlap was less than that seen for tumor region pairs.

Trimming cost V 4 bases and J 5 bases, with 18 bases left between them. CDR3 length equals 14 residues. The germline gives CDR1 SQVTM, CDR2 ANQGSEA. This clonotype showed up many times. The antigen remains unidentified. Both blood RNA, taken from unsorted whole blood, and germline DNA were extracted. Total RNA (roughly 530 ng) served as template for TCR beta cDNA synthesis primed by a constant-region primer. What produced the TCR beta libraries was three nested multiplex PCR rounds using slightly modified ARM-PCR. The study ran its first two PCR rounds for approximately 10 cycles each, using TRBV1-TRBV30 forward primers and a C-beta reverse primer. MiXCR was run by TCRdb on the multiplex PCR reads, yielding one entry per CDR3 protein. The sample shows approximately 300,000 distinct CDR3 sequences, around three fifths of them seen only once.

The chain combines TRBV29-1 with TRBJ2-7; tentative D call: TRBD2 (6 bases). Sequenced: peripheral blood. The sequence was collected from a man between 35 and 55 years old with primary liver carcinoma and hepatitis B virus infection. CDR3 in amino acids: CSVGLGGPKDEQYF. CDR3 nucleotides: TGCAGCGTTGGGCTGGGGGGTCCCAAGGACGAGCAGTACTTC.